Listed below are T cell receptor beta chains from one sample, sequenced in a study of breast tumors, draining lymph nodes, adjacent tissues. One entry per CDR3 protein, called by TCRdb with MiXCR from the multiplex PCR reads. The sample comprises more than 85,000 distinct CDR3 sequences, approximately 21% of which are singletons, and 1% to 1.5% rests with the top ten. Sequenced input: axillary lymph node tissue. Receptors were obtained from a female donor with breast cancer. Some clones in this sample may be carry-over from other donors' samples. The CDR3 runs from the conserved cysteine through the conserved F or W. Each record gives: CDR3 DNA, CDR3 protein, J gene, clone size, V gene, D gene. The D gene is left open where the match is weak. Clone size is not always given. Where it is, it says once, few, many or a class for expanded clones.

TGTGCCAGTAGAGAGACAGGGTATGTCGGGGAGCTGTTTTTT,CASRETGYVGELFF,TRBJ2-2,many,TRBV19,TRBD1
TGCAGTGCTAGATCTTCTAGCGGGAGGACCTACAATGAGCAGTTCTTC,CSARSSSGRTYNEQFF,TRBJ2-1,many,TRBV20-1,TRBD2
TGTGCCAGCAGCGTAGGACAGGGAATCGATTCCTACAATGAGCAGTTCTTC,CASSVGQGIDSYNEQFF,TRBJ2-1,many,TRBV9,TRBD1
TGTGCCAGCACCACGGGGGGCGCCGGCAGCACAGATACGCAGTATTTT,CASTTGGAGSTDTQYF,TRBJ2-3,few,TRBV12-3/TRBV12-4,-
TGCAGTGCCAAGGACATACAGGAAAAACTGTTTTTT,CSAKDIQEKLFF,TRBJ1-4,many,TRBV20-1,-
TGTCCCAGTAGTATAGGCGGCAGGGATTATAGCAATCAGCCCCAGCATTTT,CPSSIGGRDYSNQPQHF,TRBJ1-5,-,TRBV19,-
TGTGCCAGCAGCGCCTCTTCGGGGGGGGCGGGTCTCAATGAGCAGTTCTTC,CASSASSGGAGLNEQFF,TRBJ2-1,-,TRBV9,TRBD2
TGTGCCAGCAGTTTTGGACTAGCGGGTGGGAGGACAGATACGCAGTATTTT,CASSFGLAGGRTDTQYF,TRBJ2-3,many,TRBV2,TRBD2
TGCGCCAGCAGCCCTACTAGCGTCCAAGAGACCCAGTACTTC,CASSPTSVQETQYF,TRBJ2-5,many,TRBV5-1,TRBD2
TGTGCCAGCAGCGTAGAGGTAGCGGGTGGCACAGATACGCAGTATTTT,CASSVEVAGGTDTQYF,TRBJ2-3,many,TRBV9,TRBD2
TGTGCCAGCAGCTTAGTGGGTCGCAGGAACAATGAGCAGTTCTTC,CASSLVGRRNNEQFF,TRBJ2-1,many,TRBV11-2,-
TGTGCCAGCACTCTAAGGGTTAAGTACCACGAGCAGTACTTC,CASTLRVKYHEQYF,TRBJ2-7,few,TRBV28,-
TGTGCCACCCGACGGAGTCAAGAGACCCAGTACTTC,CATRRSQETQYF,TRBJ2-5,many,TRBV6-6,-
TGCAGTGCAAACAGCGGGGGGGGAGCCAAAAACATTCAGTACTTC,CSANSGGGAKNIQYF,TRBJ2-4,-,TRBV20-1,TRBD2
TGTGCCAGCAGCCAAGATTGGGGGACCCAGTACTTC,CASSQDWGTQYF,TRBJ2-5,many,TRBV4-2,-
TGTGCCAGCAGCCCCGGGACAGTAAGAGAGGAGACCCAGTACTTC,CASSPGTVREETQYF,TRBJ2-5,many,TRBV5-4,TRBD1
TGCAGTGCTGGGGACAGGGGCAGAAACACCATATATTTT,CSAGDRGRNTIYF,TRBJ1-3,many,TRBV20-1,TRBD1
TGTGCCAGCAGCCTGACAGGTCCGGTGAATGAAAAACTGTTTTTT,CASSLTGPVNEKLFF,TRBJ1-4,many,TRBV6-2/TRBV6-3,-
TGTGCCAGCAGTTTCCGGGACAGGGGGGACTATGGCTACACCTTC,CASSFRDRGDYGYTF,TRBJ1-2,many,TRBV6-1,TRBD1
TGTGCCAGCAGTGAGGGGTCAGGAACCTACGAGCAGTACTTC,CASSEGSGTYEQYF,TRBJ2-7,many,TRBV6-1,-
TGTGCCTGGAACGCGGGGGCAGCTGGTGGCTACACCTTC,CAWNAGAAGGYTF,TRBJ1-2,many,TRBV30,-
TGTGCCAGCAGTGGCAGGGGGGTCGATAATGTCTATGGCTACACCTTC,CASSGRGVDNVYGYTF,TRBJ1-2,many,TRBV6-1,TRBD1
TGTGCCAGCAGTGAAGCTAGCGATCAGCCCCAGCATTTT,CASSEASDQPQHF,TRBJ1-5,-,TRBV2,-
TGTGCCAGCAGTGAAAGGACAGGCGGCTTCTCCGATAATTCACCCCTCCACTTT,CASSERTGGFSDNSPLHF,TRBJ1-6,many,TRBV2,TRBD1
TGTGCCAGCAGTGTAAGGCAGAGCACAGATACGCAGTATTTT,CASSVRQSTDTQYF,TRBJ2-3,many,TRBV2,-
TGTGCCAGCAGCTTAGAACCCGGTTTCGGGACCGGGGAGCTGTTTTTT,CASSLEPGFGTGELFF,TRBJ2-2,many,TRBV7-6,-
TGCGCCAGCAGCCCGGGACGGTACAATGAGCAGTTCTTC,CASSPGRYNEQFF,TRBJ2-1,many,TRBV4-1,-
TGTGCCAGTAGTATGCAGGGTGGAATAGAGAACTTC,CASSMQGGIENF,TRBJ2-4,few,TRBV19,-